Given below is one T cell receptor (beta chain) in context. This clone was observed a single time. What antigen it recognizes has not been identified. Base qualities were left out, and no much larger clone turns up one base away. In the first month after transplant, blood samples were collected up to 4 times, and after that at least monthly when available. These data belong to a study of graft-versus-host responses after intestinal transplantation (dated by TCRdb to about 2021). Study-level background: The transplants that recipients received were multivisceral, liver-intestinal, or isolated intestinal. All recipients received anti-thymocyte globulin induction followed by maintenance tacrolimus and steroids for roughly 3 years. Graft-versus-host and host-versus-graft alloreactive T cell clones were tracked in the graft, circulation and bone marrow after intestinal transplantation using bulk TCR-beta CDR3 sequencing. To identify alloreactive clones, pre-transplant mixed lymphocyte reaction products were sequenced and then compared with unstimulated pre-transplant donor and recipient T cells. The cohort enrolled about two dozen intestinal transplant recipients including one retransplant, and a few patients lacking pretransplant specimens were excluded. Donor T cell macrochimerism was defined as a peak of at least 4% donor T cells among recipient peripheral blood mononuclear cells. Samples from a few later patients were sequenced in-house on an Illumina MiSeq with MiXCR processing rather than by the commercial service. The paper's findings and limits, for the study overall: GvH clones were detected in recipient bone marrow, and some appeared earlier in ileal mucosa or blood, consistent with an intestinal mucosal origin. In patients with donor T cell macrochimerism, the allografts had high GvH to HvG T cell clonal ratios. The relatively low number and heterogeneity of intestinal transplant patients limited the conclusions. Early after transplant, peak levels of circulating GvH clones were associated with declines in HvG clones.

Libraries were prepared through the immunoSEQ multiplex PCR assay. For most patients, genomic DNA was subjected to high-throughput TCR-beta CDR3 sequencing by Adaptive Biotechnologies. The study's own analysis went as follows. Adaptive's ImmunoSEQ software was the source of the TCR sequencing data for 18 patients, while a few other patients were processed with MiXCR and VDJtools. CDR3 nucleotide sequences shared between donor and recipient were removed because their origin could not be assigned. To count as alloreactive, a clone needed at least 2-fold expansion over unstimulated cells and a minimum CFSE-low frequency of 0.002% (template counts) or 0.001% (read counts). A clone was considered mappable if detected in the sequenced pre-transplant spleen, lymph node, or MLR CFSE-low populations of the donor or recipient. Cumulative frequency of alloreactive clones was calculated as a percentage of all sequences weighted by copy number. TCRdb took over this immuneACCESS table, retaining in-frame rearrangements with V and J assigned. Such tables are incomplete; in checked studies, under half of the missing clones stem from an unresolved V gene, and the remainder is unexplained. V and J calls plus clone size are reproduced from that table; the DNA served to infer D and trimming. This sample comprises under 80,000 clones, 92% of them detected only once. The ten most abundant clones make up roughly 0.66% of the sample.

The source was PBMCs, collected 98 days after intestinal transplantation. The TCR originated in a human patient who received an intestinal transplant, so some T cells may come from the graft donor.

The CDR3: CASSSRLAGANEQYF. The nucleotide sequence is given as TGTGCCAGCAGCTCCCGACTAGCGGGAGCCAACGAGCAGTACTTC. In this chain, TRBV5-4 is recombined with TRBJ2-7; TRBD2 aligns with 12 central bases. CDR1 SGHNT and CDR2 YYREEE were looked up in the germline V gene (reference sequence). Reading from cysteine to phenylalanine, the CDR3 counts 15 amino acids. Solely the CDR3 DNA is kept, with 45 bases framed from the first base. V loses 3 bases at its end and J loses 5 bases; junction bases beyond the gene matches: 6.